The sequence of this TCR beta chain was determined in a study of blood T cell repertoires in COVID-19. Overall study context: Samples came from the United States, Italy and Spain, spanning acute and convalescent COVID-19. PBMCs, B-cell-depleted T cells, or T cells provided the cDNA or gDNA that made up the material.

The germline gives CDR1 SGHNT, CDR2 YENEEA. The CDR3 is made up of 17 amino acids. Trimming stripped 1 base from V and 0 bases from J, with 15 bases between. Study processing details: For nucleated cells, counts were estimated from reference gene primer amplification. TCRdb's copy holds only in-frame clones and misses some; the assay was immunoSEQ multiplex PCR. Clone size and V and J calls were adopted from that table, with D and trimming inferred from the DNA. The data hold approximately 120,000 clones, with around 89% observed a single time. The rearrangement links TRBV11-3 to TRBJ1-1; D is perhaps TRBD1 (5 bases). Specimen: peripheral blood. The TCR originated in a human donor in a cohort sampled during active COVID-19. In nucleotides, the CDR3 is TGTGCCAGCAGCTTAGGTTTTGAGACAGCCATGAACACTGAAGCTTTCTTT. Translating it yields CASSLGFETAMNTEAFF.